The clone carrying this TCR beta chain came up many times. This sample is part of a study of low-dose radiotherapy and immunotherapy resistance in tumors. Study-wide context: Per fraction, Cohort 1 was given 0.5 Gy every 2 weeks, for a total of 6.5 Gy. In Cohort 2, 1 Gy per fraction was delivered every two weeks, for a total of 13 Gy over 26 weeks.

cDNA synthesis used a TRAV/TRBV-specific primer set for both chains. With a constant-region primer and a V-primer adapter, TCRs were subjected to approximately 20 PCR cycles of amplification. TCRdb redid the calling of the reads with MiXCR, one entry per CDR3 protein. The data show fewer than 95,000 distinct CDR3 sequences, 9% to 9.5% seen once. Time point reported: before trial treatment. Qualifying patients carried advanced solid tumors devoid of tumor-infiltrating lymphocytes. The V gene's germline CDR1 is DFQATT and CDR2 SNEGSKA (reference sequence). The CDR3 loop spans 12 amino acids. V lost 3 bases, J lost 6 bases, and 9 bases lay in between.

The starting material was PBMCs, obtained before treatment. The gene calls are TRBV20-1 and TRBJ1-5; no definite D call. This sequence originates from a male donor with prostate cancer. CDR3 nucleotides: TGCAGTGCTAGCCCGGGAACTCAGCCCCAGCATTTT. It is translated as CSASPGTQPQHF.